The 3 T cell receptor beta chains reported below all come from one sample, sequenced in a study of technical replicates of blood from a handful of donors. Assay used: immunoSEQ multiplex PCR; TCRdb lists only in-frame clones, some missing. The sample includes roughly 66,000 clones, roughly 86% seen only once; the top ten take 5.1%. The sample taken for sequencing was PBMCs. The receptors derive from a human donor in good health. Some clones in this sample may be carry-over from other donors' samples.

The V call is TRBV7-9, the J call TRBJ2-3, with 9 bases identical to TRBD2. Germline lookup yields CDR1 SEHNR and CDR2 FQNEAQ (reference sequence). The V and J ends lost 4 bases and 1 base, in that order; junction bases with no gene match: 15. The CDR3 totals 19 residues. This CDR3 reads CASSSPPGTSSSGTDTQYF. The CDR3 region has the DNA TGTGCCAGCAGCTCCCCACCGGGGACTAGCTCCTCGGGCACAGATACGCAGTATTTT.

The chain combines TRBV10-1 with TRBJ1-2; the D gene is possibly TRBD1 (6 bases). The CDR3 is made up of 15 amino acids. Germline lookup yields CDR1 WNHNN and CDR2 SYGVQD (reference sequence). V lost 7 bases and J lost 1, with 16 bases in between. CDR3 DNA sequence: TGCGCCAGCACTTCTAACAGGGCCCGTAACTATGGCTACACCTTC. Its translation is CASTSNRARNYGYTF.

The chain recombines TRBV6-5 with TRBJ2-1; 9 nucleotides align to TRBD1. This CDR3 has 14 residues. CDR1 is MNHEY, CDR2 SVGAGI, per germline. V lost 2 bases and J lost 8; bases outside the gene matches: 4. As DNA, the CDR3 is TGTGCCAGCAGTTACGTGACAGGGGGATATGAGCAGTTCTTC. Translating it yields CASSYVTGGYEQFF.